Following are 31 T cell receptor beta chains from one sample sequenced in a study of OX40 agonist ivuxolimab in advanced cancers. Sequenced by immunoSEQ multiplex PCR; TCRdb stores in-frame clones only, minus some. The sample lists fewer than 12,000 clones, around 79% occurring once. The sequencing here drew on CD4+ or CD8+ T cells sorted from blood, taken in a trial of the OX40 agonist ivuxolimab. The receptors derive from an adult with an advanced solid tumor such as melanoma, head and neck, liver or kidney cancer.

CDR3 DNA: TGTGCCAGCAGCGAAGGGGATGAGGGGGCGGAGACCCAGTACTTC. Translating gives CASSEGDEGAETQYF. The chain is built from TRBV9 and TRBJ2-5; 7 bases match TRBD1. The CDR3 is made up of 15 amino acids. V was pared by 3 bases and J by 5 bases, with 10 bases of the junction left unmatched. The germline gives CDR1 SGDLS, CDR2 YYNGEE. Drawing the rest from reference TRBV9 and TRBJ2-5, the complete variable domain is DSGVTQTPKHLITATGQRVTLRCSPRSGDLSVYWYQQSLDQGLQFLIQYYNGEERAKGNILERFSAQQFPDLHSELNLSSLELGDSALYFCASSEGDEGAETQYFGPGTRLLVL.

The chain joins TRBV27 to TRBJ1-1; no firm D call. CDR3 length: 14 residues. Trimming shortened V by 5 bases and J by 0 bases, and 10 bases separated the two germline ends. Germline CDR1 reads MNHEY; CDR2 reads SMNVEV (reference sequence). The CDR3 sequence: CASSNGWVNTEAFF. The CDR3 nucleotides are TGTGCCAGCAGTAACGGTTGGGTGAACACTGAAGCTTTCTTT.

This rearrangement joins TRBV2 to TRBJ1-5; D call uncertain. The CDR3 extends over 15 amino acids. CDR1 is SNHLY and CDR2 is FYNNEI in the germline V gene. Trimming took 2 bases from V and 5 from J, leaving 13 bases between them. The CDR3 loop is CASSESAGLHQPQHF. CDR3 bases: TGTGCCAGCAGTGAATCGGCCGGTCTTCATCAGCCCCAGCATTTT.

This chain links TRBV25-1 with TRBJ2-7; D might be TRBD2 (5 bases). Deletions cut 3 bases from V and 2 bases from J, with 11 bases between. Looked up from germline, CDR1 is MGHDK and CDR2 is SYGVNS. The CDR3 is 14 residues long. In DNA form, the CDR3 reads TGTGCCAGCAGTGATACAGCCGGGGCCTACGAGCAGTACTTC. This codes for CASSDTAGAYEQYF.

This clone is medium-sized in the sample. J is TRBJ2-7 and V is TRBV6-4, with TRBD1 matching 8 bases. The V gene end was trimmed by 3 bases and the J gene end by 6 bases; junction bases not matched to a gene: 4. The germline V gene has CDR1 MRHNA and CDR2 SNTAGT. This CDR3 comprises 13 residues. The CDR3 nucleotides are TGTGCCAGCAGTGAAAATGACAGGGGCGAGCAGTACTTC. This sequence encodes CASSENDRGEQYF.

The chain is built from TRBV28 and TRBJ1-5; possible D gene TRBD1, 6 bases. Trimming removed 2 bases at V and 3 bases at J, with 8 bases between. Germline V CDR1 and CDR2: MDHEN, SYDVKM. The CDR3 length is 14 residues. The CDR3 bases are TGTGCCAGCAGTTTAAGGGACATCAATCAGCCCCAGCATTTT. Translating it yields CASSLRDINQPQHF.

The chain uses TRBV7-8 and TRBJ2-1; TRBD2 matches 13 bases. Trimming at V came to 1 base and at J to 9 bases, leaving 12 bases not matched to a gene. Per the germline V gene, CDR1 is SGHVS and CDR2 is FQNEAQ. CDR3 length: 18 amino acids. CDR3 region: CASSLEHGLAGALGEQFF. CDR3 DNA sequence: TGTGCCAGCAGCTTAGAGCACGGACTAGCGGGAGCCTTAGGTGAGCAGTTCTTC.

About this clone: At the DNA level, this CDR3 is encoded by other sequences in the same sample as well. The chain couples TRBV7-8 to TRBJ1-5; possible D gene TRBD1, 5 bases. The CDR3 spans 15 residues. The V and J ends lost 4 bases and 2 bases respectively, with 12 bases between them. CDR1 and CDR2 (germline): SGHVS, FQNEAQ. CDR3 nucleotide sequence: TGTGCCAGCAGCTCCTACCCGGGGGGCAATCAGCCCCAGCATTTT. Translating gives CASSSYPGGNQPQHF.

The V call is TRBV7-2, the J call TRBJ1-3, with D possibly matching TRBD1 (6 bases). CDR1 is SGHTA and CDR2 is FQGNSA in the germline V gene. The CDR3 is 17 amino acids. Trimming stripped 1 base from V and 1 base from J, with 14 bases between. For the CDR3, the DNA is TGTGCCAGCAGCTTAGGTTCCGGGGGGCGGTCTGGAAACACCATATATTTT. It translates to CASSLGSGGRSGNTIYF. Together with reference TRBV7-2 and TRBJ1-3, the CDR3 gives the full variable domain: GAGVSQSPSNKVTEKGKDVELRCDPISGHTALYWYRQSLGQGLEFLIYFQGNSAPDKSGLPSDRFSAERTGGSVSTLTIQRTQQEDSAVYLCASSLGSGGRSGNTIYFGEGSWLTVV.

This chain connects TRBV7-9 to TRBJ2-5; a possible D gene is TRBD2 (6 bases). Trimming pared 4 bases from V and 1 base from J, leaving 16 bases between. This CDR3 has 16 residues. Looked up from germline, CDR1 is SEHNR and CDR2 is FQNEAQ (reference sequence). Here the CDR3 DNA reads TGTGCCAGCAGCTACAAGACCTCGGGACTCCAAGAGACCCAGTACTTC. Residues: CASSYKTSGLQETQYF.

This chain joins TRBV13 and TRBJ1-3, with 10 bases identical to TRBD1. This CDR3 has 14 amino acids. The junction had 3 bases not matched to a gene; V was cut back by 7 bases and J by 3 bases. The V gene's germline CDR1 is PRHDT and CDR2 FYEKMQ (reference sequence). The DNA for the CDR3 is TGTGCCAGCACCCGGGACAGGGGTGGAAACACCATATATTTT. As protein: CASTRDRGGNTIYF.

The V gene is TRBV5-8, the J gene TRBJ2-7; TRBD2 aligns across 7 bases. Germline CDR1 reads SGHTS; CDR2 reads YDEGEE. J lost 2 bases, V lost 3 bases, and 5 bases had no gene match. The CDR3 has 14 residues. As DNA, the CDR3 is TGTGCCAGCAGCTCGGGACTATCGACCTACGAGCAGTACTTC. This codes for CASSSGLSTYEQYF.

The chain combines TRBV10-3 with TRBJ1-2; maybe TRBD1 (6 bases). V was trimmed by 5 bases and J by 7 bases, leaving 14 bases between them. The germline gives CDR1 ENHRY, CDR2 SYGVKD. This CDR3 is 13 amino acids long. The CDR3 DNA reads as TGTGCCATCAGTTACAGGGAATTGTTTGGCTACACCTTC. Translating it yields CAISYRELFGYTF.

The CDR3 sequence is CASDVVDRGHYNEQFF. The CDR3 DNA is TGTGCCTCGGACGTCGTCGACAGGGGCCACTACAATGAGCAGTTCTTC. The gene calls are TRBV10-3 and TRBJ2-1; 8 nucleotides agree with TRBD1. Per germline, CDR1 ENHRY and CDR2 SYGVKD. V dropped 11 bases and J dropped 3; count of bases not matched to a gene: 15. The CDR3 has 16 amino acids.

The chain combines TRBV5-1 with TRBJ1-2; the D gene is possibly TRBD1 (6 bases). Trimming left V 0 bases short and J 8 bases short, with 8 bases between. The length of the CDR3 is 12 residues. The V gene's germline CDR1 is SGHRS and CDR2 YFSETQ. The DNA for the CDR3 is TGCGCCAGCAGCTTGGAAGGGGGAGGCTACACCTTC. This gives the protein CASSLEGGGYTF.

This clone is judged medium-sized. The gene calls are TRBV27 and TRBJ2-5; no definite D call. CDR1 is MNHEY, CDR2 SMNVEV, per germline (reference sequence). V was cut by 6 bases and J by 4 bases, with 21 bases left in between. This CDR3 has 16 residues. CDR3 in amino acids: CASSEFSSARGETQYF. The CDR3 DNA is TGTGCCAGCAGCGAGTTTTCGTCGGCCCGAGGAGAGACCCAGTACTTC.

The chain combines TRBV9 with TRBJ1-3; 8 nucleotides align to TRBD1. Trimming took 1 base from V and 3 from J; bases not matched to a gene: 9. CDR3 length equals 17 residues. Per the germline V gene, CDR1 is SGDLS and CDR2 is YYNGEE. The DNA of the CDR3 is TGTGCCAGCAGCGTACGACTATCAGGGGGCGGTGGAAACACCATATATTTT. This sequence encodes CASSVRLSGGGGNTIYF.

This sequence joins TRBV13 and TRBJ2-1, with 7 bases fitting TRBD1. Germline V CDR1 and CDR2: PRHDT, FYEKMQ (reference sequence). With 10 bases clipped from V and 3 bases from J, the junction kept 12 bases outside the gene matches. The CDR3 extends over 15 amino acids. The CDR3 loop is CAIRLRDRLYNEQFF. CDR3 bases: TGTGCCATACGTCTGAGGGACAGACTCTACAATGAGCAGTTCTTC.

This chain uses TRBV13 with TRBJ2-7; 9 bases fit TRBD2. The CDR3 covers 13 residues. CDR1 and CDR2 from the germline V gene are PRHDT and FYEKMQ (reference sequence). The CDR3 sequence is CATTRTSDYEQYF. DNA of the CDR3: TGTGCAACGACCCGGACTAGCGACTACGAGCAGTACTTC.

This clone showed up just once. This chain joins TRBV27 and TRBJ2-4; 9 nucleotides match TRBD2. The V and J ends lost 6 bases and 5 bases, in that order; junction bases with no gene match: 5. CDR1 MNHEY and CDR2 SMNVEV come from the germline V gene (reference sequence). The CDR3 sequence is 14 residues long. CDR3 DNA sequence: TGTGCCAGCAGGGCGGGGGGGCCCCAAAACATTCAGTACTTC. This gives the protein CASRAGGPQNIQYF.

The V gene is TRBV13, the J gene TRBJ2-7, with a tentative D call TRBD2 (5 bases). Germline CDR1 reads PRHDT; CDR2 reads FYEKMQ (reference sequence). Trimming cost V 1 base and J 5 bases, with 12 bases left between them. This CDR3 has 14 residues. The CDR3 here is CASSLVAGKDEQYF. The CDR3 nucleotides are TGTGCCAGCAGCTTAGTGGCCGGGAAAGACGAGCAGTACTTC.

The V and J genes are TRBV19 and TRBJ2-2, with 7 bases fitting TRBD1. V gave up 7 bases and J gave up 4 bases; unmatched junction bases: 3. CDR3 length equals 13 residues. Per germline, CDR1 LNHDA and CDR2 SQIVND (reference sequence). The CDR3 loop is CASMQGVTGELFF. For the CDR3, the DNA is TGTGCCAGTATGCAGGGGGTCACCGGGGAGCTGTTTTTT.

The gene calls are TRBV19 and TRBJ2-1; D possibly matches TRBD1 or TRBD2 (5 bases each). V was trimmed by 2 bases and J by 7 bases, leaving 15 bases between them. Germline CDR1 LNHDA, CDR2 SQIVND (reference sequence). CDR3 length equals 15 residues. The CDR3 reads CASSISGTPANEQFF. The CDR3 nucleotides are TGTGCCAGTAGTATATCCGGGACCCCGGCGAATGAGCAGTTCTTC.

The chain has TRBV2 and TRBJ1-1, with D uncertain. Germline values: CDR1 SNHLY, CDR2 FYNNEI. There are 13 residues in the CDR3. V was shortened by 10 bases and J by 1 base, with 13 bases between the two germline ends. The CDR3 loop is CAIPRSQNTEAFF. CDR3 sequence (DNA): TGTGCCATCCCCCGGTCCCAGAACACTGAAGCTTTCTTT.

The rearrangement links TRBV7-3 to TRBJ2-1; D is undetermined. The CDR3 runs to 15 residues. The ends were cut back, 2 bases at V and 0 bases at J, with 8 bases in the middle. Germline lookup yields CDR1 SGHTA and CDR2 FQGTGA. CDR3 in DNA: TGTGCCAGCAGCTTAGAAGGGTTCTCCTACAATGAGCAGTTCTTC. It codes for CASSLEGFSYNEQFF. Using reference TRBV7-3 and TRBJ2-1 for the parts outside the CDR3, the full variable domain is GAGVSQTPSNKVTEKGKYVELRCDPISGHTALYWYRQSLGQGPEFLIYFQGTGAADDSGLPNDRFFAVRPEGSVSTLKIQRTERGDSAVYLCASSLEGFSYNEQFFGPGTRLTVL.

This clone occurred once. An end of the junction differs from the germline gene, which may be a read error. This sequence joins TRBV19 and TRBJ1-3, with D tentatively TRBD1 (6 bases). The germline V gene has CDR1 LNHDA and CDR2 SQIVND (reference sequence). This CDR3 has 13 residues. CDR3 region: CASSTTGGNAIYF. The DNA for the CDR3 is TGTGCCAGTAGTACGACAGGCGGAAACGCCATATATTTT.

CDR3 residues: CASSLNGAGSNQPQHF. The CDR3 DNA is TGTGCCAGCAGCTTGAACGGGGCGGGGAGCAATCAGCCCCAGCATTTT. This chain links TRBV5-4 with TRBJ1-5, with D tentatively TRBD1 (5 bases). Germline V gene lookup returns CDR1 SGHNT and CDR2 YYREEE (reference sequence). The CDR3 totals 16 residues. With 1 base removed from V and 1 base from J, the gap between germline ends came to 12 bases.

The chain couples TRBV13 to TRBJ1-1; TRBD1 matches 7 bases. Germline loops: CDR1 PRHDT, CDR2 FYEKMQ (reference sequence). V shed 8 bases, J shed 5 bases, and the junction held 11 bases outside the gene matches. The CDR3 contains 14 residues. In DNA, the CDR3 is TGTGCCAGCCTCGTCCAGGGGGAGAGTACTGAAGCTTTCTTT. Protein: CASLVQGESTEAFF.

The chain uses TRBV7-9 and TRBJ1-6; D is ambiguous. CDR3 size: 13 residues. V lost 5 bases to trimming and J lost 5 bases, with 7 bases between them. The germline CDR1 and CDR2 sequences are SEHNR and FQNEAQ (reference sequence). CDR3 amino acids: CASSRNDNSPLHF. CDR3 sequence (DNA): TGTGCCAGCAGCAGGAATGATAATTCACCCCTCCACTTT.

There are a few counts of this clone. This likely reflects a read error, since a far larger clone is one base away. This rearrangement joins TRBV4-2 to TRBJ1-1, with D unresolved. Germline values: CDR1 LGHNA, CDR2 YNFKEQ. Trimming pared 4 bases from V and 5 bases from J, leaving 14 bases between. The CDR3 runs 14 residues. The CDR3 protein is CASSPEAGITEAFF. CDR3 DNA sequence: TGTGCCAGCAGCCCCGAGGCTGGGATTACTGAAGCTTTCTTT.

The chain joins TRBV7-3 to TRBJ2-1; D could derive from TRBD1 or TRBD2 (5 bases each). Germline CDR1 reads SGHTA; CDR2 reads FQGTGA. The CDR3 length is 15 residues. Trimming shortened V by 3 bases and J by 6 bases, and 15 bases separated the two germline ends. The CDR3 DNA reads TGTGCCAGCAGCTTTTCCAGAAGGGGACGCAATGAGCAGTTCTTC. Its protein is CASSFSRRGRNEQFF.